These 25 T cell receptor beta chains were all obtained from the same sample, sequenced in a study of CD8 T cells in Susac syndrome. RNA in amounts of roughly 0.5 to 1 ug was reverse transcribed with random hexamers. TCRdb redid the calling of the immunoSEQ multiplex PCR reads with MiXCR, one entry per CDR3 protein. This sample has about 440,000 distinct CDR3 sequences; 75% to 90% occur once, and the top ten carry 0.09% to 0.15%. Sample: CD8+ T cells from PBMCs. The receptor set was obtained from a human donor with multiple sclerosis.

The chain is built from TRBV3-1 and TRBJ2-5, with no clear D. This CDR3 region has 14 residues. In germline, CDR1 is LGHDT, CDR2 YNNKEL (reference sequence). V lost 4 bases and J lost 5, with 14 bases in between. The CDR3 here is CASSPDGVPETQYF. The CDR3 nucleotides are TGTGCCAGCAGCCCTGACGGTGTCCCGGAGACCCAGTACTTC.

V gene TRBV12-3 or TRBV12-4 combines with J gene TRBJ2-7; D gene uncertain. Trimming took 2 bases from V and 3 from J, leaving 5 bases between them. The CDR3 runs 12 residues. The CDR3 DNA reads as TGTGCCAGCAGTTTACAGGTCTACGAGCAGTACTTC. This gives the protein CASSLQVYEQYF.

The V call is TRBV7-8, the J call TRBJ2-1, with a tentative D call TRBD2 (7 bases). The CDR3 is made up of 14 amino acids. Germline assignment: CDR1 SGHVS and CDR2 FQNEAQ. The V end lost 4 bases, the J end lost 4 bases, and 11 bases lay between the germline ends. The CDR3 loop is CASSSGGPYNEQFF. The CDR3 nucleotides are TGTGCCAGCAGCTCCGGGGGGCCGTACAATGAGCAGTTCTTC.

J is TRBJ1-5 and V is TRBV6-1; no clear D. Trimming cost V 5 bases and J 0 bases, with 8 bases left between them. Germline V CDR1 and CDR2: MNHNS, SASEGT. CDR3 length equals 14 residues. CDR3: CASSPPYSNQPQHF. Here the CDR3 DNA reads TGTGCCAGCAGTCCTCCGTATAGCAATCAGCCCCAGCATTTT.

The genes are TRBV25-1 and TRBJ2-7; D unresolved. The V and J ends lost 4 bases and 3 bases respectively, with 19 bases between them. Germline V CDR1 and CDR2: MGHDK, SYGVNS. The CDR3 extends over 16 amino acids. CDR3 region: CASSASISLEYYEQYF. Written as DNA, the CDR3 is TGTGCCAGCAGTGCCTCAATCTCTCTGGAATACTACGAGCAGTACTTC.

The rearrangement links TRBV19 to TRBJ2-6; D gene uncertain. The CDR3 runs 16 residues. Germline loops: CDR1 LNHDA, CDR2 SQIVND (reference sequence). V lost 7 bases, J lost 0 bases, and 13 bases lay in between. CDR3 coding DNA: TGTGCCAGTATTGGGTCTCCATTCTCTGGGGCCAACGTCCTGACTTTC. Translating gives CASIGSPFSGANVLTF. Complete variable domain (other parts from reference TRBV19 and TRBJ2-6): DGGITQSPKYLFRKEGQNVTLSCEQNLNHDAMYWYRQDPGQGLRLIYYSQIVNDFQKGDIAEGYSVSREKKESFPLTVTSAQKNPTAFYLCASIGSPFSGANVLTFGAGSRLTVL.

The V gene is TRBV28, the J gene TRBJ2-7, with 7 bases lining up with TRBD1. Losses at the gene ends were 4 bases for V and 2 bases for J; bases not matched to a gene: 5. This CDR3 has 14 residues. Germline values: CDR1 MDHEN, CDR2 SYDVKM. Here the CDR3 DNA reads TGTGCCAGCAGTTCTTACAGGGGAACCTACGAGCAGTACTTC. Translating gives CASSSYRGTYEQYF. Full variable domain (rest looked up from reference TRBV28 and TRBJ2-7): DVKVTQSSRYLVKRTGEKVFLECVQDMDHENMFWYRQDPGLGLRLIYFSYDVKMKEKGDIPEGYSVSREKKERFSLILESASTNQTSMYLCASSSYRGTYEQYFGPGTRLTVT.

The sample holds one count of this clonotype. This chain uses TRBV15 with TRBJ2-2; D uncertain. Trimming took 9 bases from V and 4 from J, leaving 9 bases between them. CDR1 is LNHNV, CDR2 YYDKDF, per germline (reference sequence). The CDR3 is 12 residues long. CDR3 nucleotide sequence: TGTGCCACTTCCATTGTCACCGGGGAGCTGTTTTTT. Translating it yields CATSIVTGELFF.

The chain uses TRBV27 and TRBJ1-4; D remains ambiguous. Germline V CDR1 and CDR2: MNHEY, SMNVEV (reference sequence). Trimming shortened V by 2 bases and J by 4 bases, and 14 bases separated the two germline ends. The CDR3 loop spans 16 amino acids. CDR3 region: CASSLMTGHGNEKLFF. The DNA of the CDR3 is TGTGCCAGCAGTTTAATGACCGGGCATGGTAATGAAAAACTGTTTTTT.

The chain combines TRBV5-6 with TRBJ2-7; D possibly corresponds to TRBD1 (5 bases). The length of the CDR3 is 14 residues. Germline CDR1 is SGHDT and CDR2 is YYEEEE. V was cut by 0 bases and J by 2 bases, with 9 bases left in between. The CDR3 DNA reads TGTGCCAGCAGCTTGGACAGGCGGCCCTACGAGCAGTACTTC. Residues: CASSLDRRPYEQYF.

The CDR3 nucleotides read TGCGCCAGCAGCCAGGGACAGGCAACTGGAAACACCATATATTTT. It specifies CASSQGQATGNTIYF. The genes are TRBV4-1 and TRBJ1-3, with TRBD1 matching 8 bases. CDR3 length equals 15 residues. The V gene end was trimmed by 3 bases and the J gene end by 2 bases; junction bases not matched to a gene: 3. CDR1 is MGHRA, CDR2 YSYEKL, per germline.

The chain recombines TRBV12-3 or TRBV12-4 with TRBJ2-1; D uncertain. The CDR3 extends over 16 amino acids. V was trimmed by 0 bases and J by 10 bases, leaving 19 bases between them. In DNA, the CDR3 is TGTGCCAGCAGTTTAGCGCTTAGCAGAACCATTGGCGAGCAGTTCTTC. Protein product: CASSLALSRTIGEQFF.

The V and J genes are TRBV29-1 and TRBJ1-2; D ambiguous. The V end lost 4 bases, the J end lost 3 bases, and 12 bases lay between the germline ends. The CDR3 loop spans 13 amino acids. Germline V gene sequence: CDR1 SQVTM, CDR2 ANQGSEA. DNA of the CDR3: TGCAGCGTTGTGGGTCTGCGAGACTATGGCTACACCTTC. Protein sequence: CSVVGLRDYGYTF.

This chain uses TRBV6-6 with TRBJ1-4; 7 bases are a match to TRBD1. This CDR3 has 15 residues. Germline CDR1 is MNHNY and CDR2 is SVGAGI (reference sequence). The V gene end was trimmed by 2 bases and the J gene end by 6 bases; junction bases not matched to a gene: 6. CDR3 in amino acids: CASSYPRDRDEKLFF. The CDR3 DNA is TGTGCCAGCAGTTACCCCCGGGACAGAGATGAAAAACTGTTTTTT.

CDR3 in amino acids: CATWGSGPIQETQYF. The CDR3 nucleotides read TGTGCCACGTGGGGGAGCGGGCCGATCCAAGAGACCCAGTACTTC. The chain couples TRBV28 to TRBJ2-5; D is possibly TRBD2 (6 bases). V was pared by 10 bases and J by 1 base, with 19 bases between. Germline CDR1 reads MDHEN; CDR2 reads SYDVKM. The CDR3 is made up of 15 amino acids.

The DNA of the CDR3 is TGCGCCAGCAGCTTCGAAGGACAGGGGGCTTCTCACTATGGCTACACCTTC. As protein: CASSFEGQGASHYGYTF. The J gene is TRBJ1-2, the V gene TRBV5-1, with TRBD1 matching over 11 bases. Germline loops: CDR1 SGHRS, CDR2 YFSETQ. This CDR3 has 17 amino acids. Losses at the gene ends were 2 bases for V and 3 bases for J; bases not matched to a gene: 9.

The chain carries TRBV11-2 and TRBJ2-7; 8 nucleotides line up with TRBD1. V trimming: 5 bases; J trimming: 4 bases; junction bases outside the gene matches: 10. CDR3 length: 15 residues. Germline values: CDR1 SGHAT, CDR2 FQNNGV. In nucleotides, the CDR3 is TGTGCCAGCAGCCCAGAGACAGGGGCGGGGTACGAGCAGTACTTC. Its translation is CASSPETGAGYEQYF.

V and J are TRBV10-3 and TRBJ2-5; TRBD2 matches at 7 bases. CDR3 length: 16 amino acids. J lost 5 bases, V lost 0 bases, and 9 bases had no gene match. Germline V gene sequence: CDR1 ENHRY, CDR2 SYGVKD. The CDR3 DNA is TGTGCCATCAGTGAGTCGGGAGGGGAATATGAGGAGACCCAGTACTTC. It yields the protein CAISESGGEYEETQYF.

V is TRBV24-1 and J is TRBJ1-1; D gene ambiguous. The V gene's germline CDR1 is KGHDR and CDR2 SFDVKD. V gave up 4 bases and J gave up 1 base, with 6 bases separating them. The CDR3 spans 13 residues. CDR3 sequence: CATSDGGNTEAFF. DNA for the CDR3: TGTGCCACCAGTGACGGAGGGAACACTGAAGCTTTCTTT.

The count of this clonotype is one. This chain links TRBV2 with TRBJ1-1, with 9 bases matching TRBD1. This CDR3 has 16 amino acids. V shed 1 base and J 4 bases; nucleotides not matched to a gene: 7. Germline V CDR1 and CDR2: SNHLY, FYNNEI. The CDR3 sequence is CASSEEGQGLSTEAFF. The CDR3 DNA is TGTGCCAGCAGTGAAGAGGGACAGGGATTGAGCACTGAAGCTTTCTTT.

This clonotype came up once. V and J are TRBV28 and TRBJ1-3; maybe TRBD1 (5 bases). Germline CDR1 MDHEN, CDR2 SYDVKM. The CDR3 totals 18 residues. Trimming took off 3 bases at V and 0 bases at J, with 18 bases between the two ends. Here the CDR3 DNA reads TGTGCCAGCAGTTTCCATCGGACAAGGGCAGCCTCTGGAAACACCATATATTTT. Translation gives CASSFHRTRAASGNTIYF.

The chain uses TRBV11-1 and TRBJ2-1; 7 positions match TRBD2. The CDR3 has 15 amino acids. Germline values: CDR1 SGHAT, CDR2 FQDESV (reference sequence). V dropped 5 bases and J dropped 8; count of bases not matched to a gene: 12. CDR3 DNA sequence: TGTGCCAGCAGCGTCGGACTAGGCTACTCCCATGAGCAGTTCTTC. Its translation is CASSVGLGYSHEQFF. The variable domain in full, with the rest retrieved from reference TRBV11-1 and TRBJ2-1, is EAEVAQSPRYKITEKSQAVAFWCDPISGHATLYWYRQILGQGPELLVQFQDESVVDDSQLPKDRFSAERLKGVDSTLKIQPAELGDSAMYLCASSVGLGYSHEQFFGPGTRLTVL.

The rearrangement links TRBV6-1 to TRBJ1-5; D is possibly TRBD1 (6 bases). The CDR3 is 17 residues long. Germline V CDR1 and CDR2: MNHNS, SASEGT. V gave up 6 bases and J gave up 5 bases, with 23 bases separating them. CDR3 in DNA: TGTGCCAGCAGAGACCAACAGGGACGTTTTTCCGATCAGCCCCAGCATTTT. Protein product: CASRDQQGRFSDQPQHF.

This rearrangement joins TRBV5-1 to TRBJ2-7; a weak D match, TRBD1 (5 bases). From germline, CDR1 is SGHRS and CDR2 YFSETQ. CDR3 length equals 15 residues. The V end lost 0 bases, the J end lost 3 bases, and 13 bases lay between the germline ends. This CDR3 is CASSLDAGPSYEQYF. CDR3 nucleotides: TGCGCCAGCAGCTTGGACGCAGGGCCAAGCTACGAGCAGTACTTC. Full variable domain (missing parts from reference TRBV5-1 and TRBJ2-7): KAGVTQTPRYLIKTRGQQVTLSCSPISGHRSVSWYQQTPGQGLQFLFEYFSETQRNKGNFPGRFSGRQFSNSRSEMNVSTLELGDSALYLCASSLDAGPSYEQYFGPGTRLTVT.

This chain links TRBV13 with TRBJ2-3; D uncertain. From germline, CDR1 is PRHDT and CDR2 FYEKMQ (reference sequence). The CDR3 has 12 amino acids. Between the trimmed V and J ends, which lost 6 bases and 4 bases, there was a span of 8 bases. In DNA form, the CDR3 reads TGTGCCAGCAGACAACGAGCAGATACGCAGTATTTT. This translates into CASRQRADTQYF.